The sequence of this T cell receptor (beta chain) was determined in a study of CD8 T cells in Susac syndrome. The authors reverse transcribed 0.5 to 1 ug RNA with random hexamers. One entry per CDR3 protein results from TCRdb running MiXCR on the immunoSEQ multiplex PCR reads. The sample includes 70,000 to 85,000 distinct CDR3 sequences, roughly 96% of them seen just once. Sequencing used CD8+ T cells from PBMCs. The sequence derives from a human donor with Susac syndrome.

CDR3 bases: TGCAGCATCCAGAGTAGATACAATGAGCAGTTCTTC. Translated, it gives CSIQSRYNEQFF. The chain links TRBV29-1 to TRBJ2-1; D is undetermined. The CDR3 totals 12 residues. V dropped 8 bases and J dropped 4 bases, with 12 bases sitting between them. Germline V gene lookup returns CDR1 SQVTM and CDR2 ANQGSEA.